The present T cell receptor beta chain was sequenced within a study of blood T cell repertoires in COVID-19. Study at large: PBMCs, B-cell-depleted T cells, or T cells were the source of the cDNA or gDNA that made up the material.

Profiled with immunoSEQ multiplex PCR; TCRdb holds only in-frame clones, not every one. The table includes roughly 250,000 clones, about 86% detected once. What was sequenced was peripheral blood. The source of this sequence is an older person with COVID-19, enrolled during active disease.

CDR3 sequence: CASSHLVGAGTEAFF. The CDR3 coding sequence is TGTGCCAGCAGCCACCTAGTCGGCGCGGGCACTGAAGCTTTCTTT. This chain links TRBV6-5 with TRBJ1-1; D unresolved. Germline CDR1 MNHEY, CDR2 SVGAGI. Between the trimmed V and J ends, which lost 6 bases and 4 bases, there was a span of 18 bases. The CDR3 has 15 residues.